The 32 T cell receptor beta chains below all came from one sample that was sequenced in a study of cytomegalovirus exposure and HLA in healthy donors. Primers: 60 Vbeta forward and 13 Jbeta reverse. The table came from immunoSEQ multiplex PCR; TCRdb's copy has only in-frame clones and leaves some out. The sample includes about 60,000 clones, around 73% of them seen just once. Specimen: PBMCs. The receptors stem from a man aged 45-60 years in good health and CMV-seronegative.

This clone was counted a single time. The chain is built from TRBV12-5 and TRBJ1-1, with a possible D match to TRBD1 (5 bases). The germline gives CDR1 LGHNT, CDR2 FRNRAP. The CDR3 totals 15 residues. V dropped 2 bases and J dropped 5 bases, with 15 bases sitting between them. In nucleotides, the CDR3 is TGTGCTAGTGGTTTGTTGGTAGGGGCTCTGACTGAAGCTTTCTTT. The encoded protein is CASGLLVGALTEAFF.

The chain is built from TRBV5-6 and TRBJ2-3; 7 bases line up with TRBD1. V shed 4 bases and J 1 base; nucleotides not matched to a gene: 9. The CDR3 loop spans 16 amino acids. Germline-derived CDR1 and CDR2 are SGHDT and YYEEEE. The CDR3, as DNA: TGTGCCAGCAGCCCCAATCAGGGGGTGCGCACAGATACGCAGTATTTT. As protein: CASSPNQGVRTDTQYF.

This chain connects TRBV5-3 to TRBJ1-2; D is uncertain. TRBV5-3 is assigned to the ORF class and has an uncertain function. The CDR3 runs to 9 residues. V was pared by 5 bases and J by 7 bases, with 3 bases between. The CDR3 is CARRSGYTF. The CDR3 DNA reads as TGTGCCAGAAGGAGTGGCTACACCTTC.

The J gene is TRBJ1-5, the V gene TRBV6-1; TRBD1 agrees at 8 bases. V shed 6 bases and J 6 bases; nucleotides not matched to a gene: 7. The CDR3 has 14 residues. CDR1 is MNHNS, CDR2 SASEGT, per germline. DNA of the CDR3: TGTGCCAGCAGCATTGGACAGGGAGGTCAGCCCCAGCATTTT. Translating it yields CASSIGQGGQPQHF.

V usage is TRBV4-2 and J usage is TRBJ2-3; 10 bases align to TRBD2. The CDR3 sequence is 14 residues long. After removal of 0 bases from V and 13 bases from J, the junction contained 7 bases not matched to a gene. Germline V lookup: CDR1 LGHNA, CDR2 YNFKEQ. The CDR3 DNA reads TGTGCCAGCAGCCAAGATACCAGCGGGGGGGCCAAGTATTTT. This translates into CASSQDTSGGAKYF.

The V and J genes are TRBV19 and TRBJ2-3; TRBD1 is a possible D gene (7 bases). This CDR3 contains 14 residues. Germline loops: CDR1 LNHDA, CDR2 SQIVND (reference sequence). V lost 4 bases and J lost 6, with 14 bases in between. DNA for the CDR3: TGTGCCAGTAGTAGTCAGGGGGGCTTCGATACGCAGTATTTT. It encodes CASSSQGGFDTQYF.

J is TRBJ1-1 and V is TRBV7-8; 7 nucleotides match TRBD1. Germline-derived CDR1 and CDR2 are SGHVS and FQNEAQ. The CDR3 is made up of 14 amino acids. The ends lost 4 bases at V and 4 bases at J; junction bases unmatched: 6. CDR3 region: CASSYRGDGTEAFF. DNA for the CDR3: TGTGCCAGCAGCTACAGGGGTGACGGCACTGAAGCTTTCTTT.

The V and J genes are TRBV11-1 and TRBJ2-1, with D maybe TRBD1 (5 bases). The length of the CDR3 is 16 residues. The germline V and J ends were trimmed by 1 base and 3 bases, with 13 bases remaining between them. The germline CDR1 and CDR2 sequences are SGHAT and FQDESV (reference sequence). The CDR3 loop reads CASSLGDRAYYNEQFF. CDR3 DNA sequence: TGTGCCAGCAGCTTAGGTGACAGAGCTTACTACAATGAGCAGTTCTTC.

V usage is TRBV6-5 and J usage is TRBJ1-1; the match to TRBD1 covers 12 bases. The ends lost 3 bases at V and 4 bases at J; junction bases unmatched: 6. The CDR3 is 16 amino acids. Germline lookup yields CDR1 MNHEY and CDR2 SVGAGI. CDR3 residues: CASSYGTGGRSTEAFF. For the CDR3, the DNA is TGTGCCAGCAGTTATGGGACAGGGGGCCGGAGCACTGAAGCTTTCTTT.

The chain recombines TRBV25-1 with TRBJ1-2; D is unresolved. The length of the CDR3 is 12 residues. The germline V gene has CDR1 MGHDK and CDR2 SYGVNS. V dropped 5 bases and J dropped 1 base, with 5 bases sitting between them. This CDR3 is CASSLLNYGYTF. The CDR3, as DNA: TGTGCCAGCAGTCTACTTAACTATGGCTACACCTTC.

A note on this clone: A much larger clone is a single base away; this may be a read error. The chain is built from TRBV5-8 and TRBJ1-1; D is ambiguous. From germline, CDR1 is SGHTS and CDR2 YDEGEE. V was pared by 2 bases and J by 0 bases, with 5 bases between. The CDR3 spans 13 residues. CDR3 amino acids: CASSLRVNTEAFF. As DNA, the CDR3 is TGTGCCAGCAGCTTACGCGTGAACACTGAAGCTTTCTTT.

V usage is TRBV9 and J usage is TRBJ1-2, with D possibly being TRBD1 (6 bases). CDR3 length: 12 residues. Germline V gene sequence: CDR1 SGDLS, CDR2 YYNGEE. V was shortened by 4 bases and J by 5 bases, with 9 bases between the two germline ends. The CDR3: CASSPDSYGYTF. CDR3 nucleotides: TGTGCCAGCAGCCCGGACAGTTATGGCTACACCTTC.

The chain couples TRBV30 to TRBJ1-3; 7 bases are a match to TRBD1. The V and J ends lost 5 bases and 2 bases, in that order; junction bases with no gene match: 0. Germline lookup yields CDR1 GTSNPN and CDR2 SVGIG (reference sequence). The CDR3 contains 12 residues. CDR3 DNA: TGTGCCTGGGACAGGGCTGGAAACACCATATATTTT. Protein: CAWDRAGNTIYF. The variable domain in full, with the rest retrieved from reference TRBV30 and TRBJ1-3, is SQTIHQWPATLVQPVGSPLSLECTVEGTSNPNLYWYRQAAGRGLQLLFYSVGIGQISSEVPQNLSASRPQDRQFILSSKKLLLSDSGFYLCAWDRAGNTIYFGEGSWLTVV.

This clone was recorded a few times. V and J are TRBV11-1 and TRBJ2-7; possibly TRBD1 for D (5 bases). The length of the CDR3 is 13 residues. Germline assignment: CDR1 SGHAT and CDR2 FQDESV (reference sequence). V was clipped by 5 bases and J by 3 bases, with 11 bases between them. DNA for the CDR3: TGTGCCAGCAGCCCCGTTGACAGCTACGAGCAGTACTTC. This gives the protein CASSPVDSYEQYF.

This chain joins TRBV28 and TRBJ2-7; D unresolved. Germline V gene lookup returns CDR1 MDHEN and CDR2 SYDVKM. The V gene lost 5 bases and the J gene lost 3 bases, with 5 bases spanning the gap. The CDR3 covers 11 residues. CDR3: CASSENYEQYF. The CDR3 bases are TGTGCCAGCAGTGAGAACTACGAGCAGTACTTC.

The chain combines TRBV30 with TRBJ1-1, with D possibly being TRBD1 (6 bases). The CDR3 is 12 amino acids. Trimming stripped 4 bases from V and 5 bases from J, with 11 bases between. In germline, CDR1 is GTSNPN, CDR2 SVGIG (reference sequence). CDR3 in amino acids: CAWTGGATEAFF. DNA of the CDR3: TGTGCCTGGACGGGGGGCGCGACTGAAGCTTTCTTT.

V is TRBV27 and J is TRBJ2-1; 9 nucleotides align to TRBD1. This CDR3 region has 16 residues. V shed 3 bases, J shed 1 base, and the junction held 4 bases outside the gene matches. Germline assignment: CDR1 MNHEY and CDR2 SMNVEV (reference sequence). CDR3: CASSLSGTGSYNEQFF. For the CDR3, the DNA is TGTGCCAGCAGTTTGTCCGGGACAGGGTCCTACAATGAGCAGTTCTTC.

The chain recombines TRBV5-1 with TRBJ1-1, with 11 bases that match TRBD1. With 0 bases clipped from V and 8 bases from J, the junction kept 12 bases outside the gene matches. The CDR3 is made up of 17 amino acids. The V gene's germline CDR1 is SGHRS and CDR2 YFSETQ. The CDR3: CASSLDGQGATGGEAFF. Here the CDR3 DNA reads TGCGCCAGCAGCTTGGACGGACAGGGGGCGACTGGTGGAGAAGCTTTCTTT.

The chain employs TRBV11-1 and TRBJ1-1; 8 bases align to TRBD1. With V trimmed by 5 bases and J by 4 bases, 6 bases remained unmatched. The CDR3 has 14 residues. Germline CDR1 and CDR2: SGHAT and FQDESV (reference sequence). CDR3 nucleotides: TGTGCCAGCAGCCGCGACAGGGGTAGCACTGAAGCTTTCTTT. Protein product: CASSRDRGSTEAFF.

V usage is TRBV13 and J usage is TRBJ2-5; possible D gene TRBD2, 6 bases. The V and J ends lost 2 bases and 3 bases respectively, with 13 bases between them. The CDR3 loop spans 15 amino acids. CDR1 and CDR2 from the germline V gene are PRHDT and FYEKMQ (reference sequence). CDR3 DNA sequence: TGTGCCAGCAGCTTAAAGGGAGGATGGAAAGAGACCCAGTACTTC. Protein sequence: CASSLKGGWKETQYF.

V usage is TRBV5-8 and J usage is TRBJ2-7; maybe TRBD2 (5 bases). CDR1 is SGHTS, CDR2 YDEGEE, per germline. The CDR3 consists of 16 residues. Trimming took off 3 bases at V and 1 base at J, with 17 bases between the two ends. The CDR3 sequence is CASSSTRGQRSYEQYF. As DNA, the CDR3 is TGTGCCAGCAGCTCTACCCGCGGTCAGCGGTCCTACGAGCAGTACTTC. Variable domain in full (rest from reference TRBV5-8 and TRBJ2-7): EAGVTQSPTHLIKTRGQQATLRCSPISGHTSVYWYQQALGLGLQFLLWYDEGEERNRGNFPPRFSGRQFPNYSSELNVNALELEDSALYLCASSSTRGQRSYEQYFGPGTRLTVT.

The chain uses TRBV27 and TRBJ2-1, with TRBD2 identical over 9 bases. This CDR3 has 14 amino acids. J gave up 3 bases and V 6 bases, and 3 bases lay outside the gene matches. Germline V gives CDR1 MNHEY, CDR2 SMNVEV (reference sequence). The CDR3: CASSRLAVYNEQFF. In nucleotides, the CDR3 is TGTGCCAGCAGCCGACTAGCGGTCTACAATGAGCAGTTCTTC.

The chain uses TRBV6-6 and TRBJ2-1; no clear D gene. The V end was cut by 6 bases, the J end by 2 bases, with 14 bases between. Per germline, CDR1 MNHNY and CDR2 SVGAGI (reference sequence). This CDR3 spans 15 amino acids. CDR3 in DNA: TGTGCCAGCAGCCTCCCCGGGTCAACCTACAATGAGCAGTTCTTC. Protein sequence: CASSLPGSTYNEQFF.

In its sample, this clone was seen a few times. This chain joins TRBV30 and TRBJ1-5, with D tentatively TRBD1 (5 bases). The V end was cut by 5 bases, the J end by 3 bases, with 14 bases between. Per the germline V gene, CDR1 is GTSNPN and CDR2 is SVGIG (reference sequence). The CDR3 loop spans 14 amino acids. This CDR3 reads CAWQPRQPNQPQHF. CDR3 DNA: TGTGCCTGGCAACCTCGACAGCCCAATCAGCCCCAGCATTTT.

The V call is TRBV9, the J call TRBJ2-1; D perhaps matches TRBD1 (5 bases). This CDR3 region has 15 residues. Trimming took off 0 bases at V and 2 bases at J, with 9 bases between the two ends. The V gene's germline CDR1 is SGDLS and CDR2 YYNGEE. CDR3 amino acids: CASSVEGVAYNEQFF. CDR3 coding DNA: TGTGCCAGCAGCGTAGAAGGGGTTGCCTACAATGAGCAGTTCTTC.

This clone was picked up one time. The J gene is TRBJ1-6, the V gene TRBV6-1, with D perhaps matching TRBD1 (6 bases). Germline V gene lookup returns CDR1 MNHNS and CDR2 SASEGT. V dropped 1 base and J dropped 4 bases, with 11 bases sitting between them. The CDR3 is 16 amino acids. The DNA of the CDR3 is TGTGCCAGCAGTGAAGGGAAAGGGGGATATAATTCACCCCTCCACTTT. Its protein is CASSEGKGGYNSPLHF.

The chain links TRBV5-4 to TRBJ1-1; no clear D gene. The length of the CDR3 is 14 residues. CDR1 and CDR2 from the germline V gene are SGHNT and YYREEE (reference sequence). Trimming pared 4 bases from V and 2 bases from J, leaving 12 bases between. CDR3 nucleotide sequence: TGTGCCAGCAGCCCTAAGAATATCAACACTGAAGCTTTCTTT. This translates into CASSPKNINTEAFF.

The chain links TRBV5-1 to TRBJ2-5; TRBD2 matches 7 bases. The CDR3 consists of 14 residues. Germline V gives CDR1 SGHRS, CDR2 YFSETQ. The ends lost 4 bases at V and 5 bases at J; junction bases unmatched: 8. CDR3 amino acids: CASSPGRGGETQYF. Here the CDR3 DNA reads TGCGCCAGCAGCCCCGGTCGGGGAGGGGAGACCCAGTACTTC.

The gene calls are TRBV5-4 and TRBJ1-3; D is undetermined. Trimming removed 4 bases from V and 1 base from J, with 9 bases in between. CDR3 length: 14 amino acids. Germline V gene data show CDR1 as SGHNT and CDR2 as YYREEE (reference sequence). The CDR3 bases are TGTGCCAGCAGCCCAAAAACTTCTGGAAACACCATATATTTT. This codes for CASSPKTSGNTIYF.

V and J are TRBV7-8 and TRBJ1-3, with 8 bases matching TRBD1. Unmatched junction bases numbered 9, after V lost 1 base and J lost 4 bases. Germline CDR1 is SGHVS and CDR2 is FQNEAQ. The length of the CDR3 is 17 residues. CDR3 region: CASSLGSRTGRGNTIYF. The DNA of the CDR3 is TGTGCCAGCAGCTTAGGATCCCGGACAGGGCGAGGAAACACCATATATTTT.

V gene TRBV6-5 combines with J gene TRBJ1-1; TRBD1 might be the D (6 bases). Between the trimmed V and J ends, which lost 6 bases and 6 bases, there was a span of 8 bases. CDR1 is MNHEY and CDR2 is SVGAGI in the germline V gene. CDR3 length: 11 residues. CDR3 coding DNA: TGTGCCAGCAGGACAGGCGCTGAAGCTTTCTTT. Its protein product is CASRTGAEAFF.

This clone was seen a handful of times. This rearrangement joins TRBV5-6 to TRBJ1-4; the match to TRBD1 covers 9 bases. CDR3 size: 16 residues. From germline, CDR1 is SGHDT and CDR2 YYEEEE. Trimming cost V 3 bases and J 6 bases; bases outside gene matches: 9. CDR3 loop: CASSSATGGSHEKLFF. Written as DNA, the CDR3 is TGTGCCAGCAGCTCCGCTACAGGGGGCTCTCATGAAAAACTGTTTTTT.